Presented here are 15 T cell receptor beta chains from one specimen sequenced in a study of T cell repertoires in cytomegalovirus infection. TCRdb passed the reads through MiXCR, listing each CDR3 protein once. The table shows 400,000 or so distinct CDR3 sequences, with approximately 18% occurring only once. The sequenced sample was PBMCs. All receptors derive from a human donor in good health (CMV status not recorded). Some clones in this sample may be carry-over from other donors' samples.

This clonotype was counted a few times. The rearrangement uses TRBV2 and TRBJ2-1; D ambiguous. Trimming took 1 base from V and 6 from J, leaving 7 bases between them. Germline assignment: CDR1 SNHLY and CDR2 FYNNEI. This CDR3 spans 13 amino acids. The CDR3 DNA sequence: TGTGCCAGCAGTGAAGTCAGTTTCAATGAGCAGTTCTTC. The encoded protein is CASSEVSFNEQFF.

This clonotype was recorded at least ten times. V gene TRBV20-1 combines with J gene TRBJ2-3, with 8 bases identical to TRBD2. V lost 6 bases, J lost 1 base, and 6 bases stayed unmatched. The V gene's germline CDR1 is DFQATT and CDR2 SNEGSKA (reference sequence). The CDR3 loop spans 14 amino acids. This CDR3 is CSAPRAGGTDTQYF. The CDR3 DNA reads as TGCAGTGCCCCAAGAGCGGGGGGCACAGATACGCAGTATTTT.

This clonotype was counted only a few times. This CDR3 reads CASIKQGNGNQPQHF. The CDR3 DNA reads TGTGCCAGTATAAAACAGGGTAATGGCAATCAGCCCCAGCATTTT. The chain couples TRBV19 to TRBJ1-5, with D maybe TRBD1 (6 bases). The CDR3 loop spans 15 amino acids. CDR1 is LNHDA and CDR2 is SQIVND in the germline V gene (reference sequence). The V end was cut by 7 bases, the J end by 2 bases, with 15 bases between.

The V and J genes are TRBV7-2 and TRBJ2-3; D gene uncertain. The CDR3 runs to 17 residues. Trimming cost V 5 bases and J 6 bases, with 24 bases left between them. Germline loops: CDR1 SGHTA, CDR2 FQGNSA. CDR3 sequence reads: CASSQKPFPTGGDTQYF. As DNA, the CDR3 is TGTGCCAGCAGCCAGAAACCGTTTCCGACGGGTGGGGATACGCAGTATTTT.

This clonotype has a handful of counts. The chain carries TRBV2 and TRBJ2-1; 8 bases are shared with TRBD2. The V gene end was trimmed by 6 bases and the J gene end by 4 bases; junction bases not matched to a gene: 11. CDR3 size: 16 residues. Per germline, CDR1 SNHLY and CDR2 FYNNEI. CDR3 region: CASRGRNSGTYNEQFF. The CDR3 nucleotides read TGTGCCAGCAGGGGGAGGAATAGCGGGACTTACAATGAGCAGTTCTTC.

The chain has TRBV27 and TRBJ1-6; the D is unclear. Trimming pared 6 bases from V and 10 bases from J, leaving 10 bases between. CDR3 length equals 12 residues. The germline V gene has CDR1 MNHEY and CDR2 SMNVEV (reference sequence). The CDR3, as DNA: TGTGCCAGCAGCTCGGTGGCATCACCCCTCCACTTT. This encodes CASSSVASPLHF.

The CDR3 region is CASSQDGQPQETQYF. CDR3 DNA sequence: TGTGCCAGCAGCCAAGATGGACAGCCCCAAGAGACCCAGTACTTC. V usage is TRBV12-3 or TRBV12-4 and J usage is TRBJ2-5, with a weak D call TRBD1 (6 bases). Trimming pared 6 bases from V and 1 base from J, leaving 15 bases between. CDR3 length: 15 amino acids.

This clonotype was observed a few times. This chain uses TRBV19 with TRBJ2-7; TRBD1 aligns across 8 bases. The CDR3 loop spans 13 amino acids. From germline, CDR1 is LNHDA and CDR2 SQIVND (reference sequence). The CDR3 DNA reads TGTGCTACGACAGGGGACGGTGTTGGCGAGCAGTACTTC. This gives the protein CATTGDGVGEQYF.

The chain employs TRBV20-1 and TRBJ2-7; D is possibly TRBD1 or TRBD2 (5 bases each). The germline V gene has CDR1 DFQATT and CDR2 SNEGSKA (reference sequence). V lost 6 bases and J lost 4, with 16 bases in between. This CDR3 has 13 residues. CDR3 bases: TGCAGTGCCGCCCCCGGGGCCTCTTACGAGCAGTACTTC. As protein: CSAAPGASYEQYF.

Many counts were recorded for this clonotype. The V and J genes are TRBV5-6 and TRBJ2-1; either TRBD1 or TRBD2 may supply D (5 bases each). V was pared by 4 bases and J by 6 bases, with 17 bases between. Germline assignment: CDR1 SGHDT and CDR2 YYEEEE. The CDR3 totals 15 residues. CDR3 protein: CASSPGTGSFNEQFF. In DNA form, the CDR3 reads TGTGCCAGCAGCCCGGGGACCGGTAGTTTCAATGAGCAGTTCTTC. Filled out from reference TRBV5-6 and TRBJ2-1, the complete variable domain reads DAGVTQSPTHLIKTRGQQVTLRCSPKSGHDTVSWYQQALGQGPQFIFQYYEEEERQRGNFPDRFSGHQFPNYSSELNVNALLLGDSALYLCASSPGTGSFNEQFFGPGTRLTVL.

This chain joins TRBV5-1 and TRBJ2-7; TRBD1 matches at 7 bases. There are 16 residues in the CDR3. Per germline, CDR1 SGHRS and CDR2 YFSETQ. The J segment lost 1 base and the V segment lost 4 bases, leaving 11 bases of the junction unmatched. CDR3 residues: CASSGTGDAQSYEQYF. The CDR3 nucleotides read TGCGCCAGCAGCGGAACAGGGGACGCTCAGTCCTACGAGCAGTACTTC.

This clonotype was seen only a few times. V is TRBV7-8 and J is TRBJ2-7; D is perhaps TRBD1 (6 bases). This CDR3 is built from 11 residues. Trimming cost V 5 bases and J 7 bases, with 9 bases left between them. CDR1 and CDR2 (germline): SGHVS, FQNEAQ. The CDR3 DNA is TGTGCCAGCAGCCGAAGGGGGGAGCAGTACTTC. Residues: CASSRRGEQYF.

This clonotype was counted many times. The V call is TRBV28, the J call TRBJ1-6, with unresolved D. The germline V gene has CDR1 MDHEN and CDR2 SYDVKM. V was shortened by 10 bases and J by 2 bases, with 15 bases between the two germline ends. The CDR3 length is 15 residues. CDR3 protein: CAISKGWPYNSPLHF. In DNA, the CDR3 is TGTGCCATCTCGAAGGGCTGGCCCTATAATTCACCCCTCCACTTT.

This clonotype showed up many times. CDR3 bases: TGTGCCAGCAGCTCCCACAGGGCAGTTAATGAAAAACTGTTTTTT. It codes for CASSSHRAVNEKLFF. V is TRBV11-2 and J is TRBJ1-4, with a tentative D call TRBD1 (6 bases). Trimming pared 4 bases from V and 4 bases from J, leaving 13 bases between. This CDR3 has 15 residues. The germline V gene has CDR1 SGHAT and CDR2 FQNNGV. Using reference TRBV11-2 and TRBJ1-4 for the parts outside the CDR3, the full variable domain is EAGVAQSPRYKIIEKRQSVAFWCNPISGHATLYWYQQILGQGPKLLIQFQNNGVVDDSQLPKDRFSAERLKGVDSTLKIQPAKLEDSAVYLCASSSHRAVNEKLFFGSGTQLSVL.

The rearrangement links TRBV6-8 to TRBJ2-7; D not resolved. In germline, CDR1 is MNHGY, CDR2 SAAAGT. The CDR3 extends over 12 amino acids. Trimming shortened V by 1 base and J by 3 bases, and 4 bases separated the two germline ends. CDR3 in DNA: TGTGCCAGCAGTTACTGTTTCTACGAGCAGTACTTC. This sequence encodes CASSYCFYEQYF.